These 11 T cell receptor beta chains were sequenced from one sample in a study of beta chain features in type 1 diabetes. All of the isolated RNA was reverse transcribed, so expressed TCRB transcripts were sequenced. The method was immunoSEQ multiplex PCR; TCRdb's version includes in-frame clones alone and lacks a portion of them. The sample includes approximately 170,000 clones, approximately 9.1% of them seen just once. Input material: central memory CD4+ T cells from blood. Receptors originate from a woman between 18 and 29 years old in good health.

The chain has TRBV2 and TRBJ1-2; D remains ambiguous. The V end was cut by 5 bases, the J end by 6 bases, with 16 bases between. CDR1 and CDR2 (germline): SNHLY, FYNNEI. The CDR3 is 14 residues long. CDR3 amino acids: CASSSARWSDGYTF. The CDR3 nucleotides read TGTGCCAGCAGTTCGGCCCGCTGGAGCGATGGCTACACCTTC.

The sample holds a few counts of this clone. The V and J genes are TRBV9 and TRBJ2-7, with D tentatively TRBD2 (5 bases). Trimming took 3 bases from V and 3 from J, leaving 10 bases between them. This CDR3 has 13 amino acids. The germline gives CDR1 SGDLS, CDR2 YYNGEE. CDR3 residues: CASSGVGSYEQYF. CDR3 DNA sequence: TGTGCCAGCAGCGGGGTAGGGAGCTACGAGCAGTACTTC. The full variable domain, with the rest looked up from reference TRBV9 and TRBJ2-7, is DSGVTQTPKHLITATGQRVTLRCSPRSGDLSVYWYQQSLDQGLQFLIQYYNGEERAKGNILERFSAQQFPDLHSELNLSSLELGDSALYFCASSGVGSYEQYFGPGTRLTVT.

The genes are TRBV19 and TRBJ2-5, with D tentatively TRBD1 (5 bases). Trimming took off 3 bases at V and 7 bases at J, with 12 bases between the two ends. The CDR3 extends over 13 amino acids. CDR1 and CDR2 (germline): LNHDA, SQIVND (reference sequence). This CDR3 reads CASSMGSGWTQYF. The CDR3 DNA reads TGTGCCAGTAGTATGGGGTCAGGGTGGACCCAGTACTTC.

This clone was observed a few times. The V and J genes are TRBV7-2 and TRBJ2-5; 8 bases agree with TRBD2. CDR1 SGHTA and CDR2 FQGNSA come from the germline V gene. This CDR3 is 17 amino acids long. J gave up 5 bases and V 4 bases, and 15 bases lay outside the gene matches. CDR3 nucleotides: TGTGCCAGCAGCTACAGGAGTAGCGGGGTTGGGGCGGAGACCCAGTACTTC. Its translation is CASSYRSSGVGAETQYF.

This clone was counted a few times. The chain links TRBV7-9 to TRBJ1-4, with D unclear. The CDR3 has 12 amino acids. Looked up from germline, CDR1 is SEHNR and CDR2 is FQNEAQ (reference sequence). V was trimmed by 5 bases and J by 6 bases, leaving 7 bases between them. This CDR3 reads CASSPEHEKLFF. CDR3 nucleotides: TGTGCCAGCAGCCCGGAGCATGAAAAACTGTTTTTT. The variable domain in full, completed from reference TRBV7-9 and TRBJ1-4, reads DTGVSQNPRHKITKRGQNVTFRCDPISEHNRLYWYRQTLGQGPEFLTYFQNEAQLEKSRLLSDRFSAERPKGSFSTLEIQRTEQGDSAMYLCASSPEHEKLFFGSGTQLSVL.

This clone was seen more than once but under ten times. The chain employs TRBV4-2 and TRBJ1-2; 12 nucleotides align to TRBD1. The CDR3 extends over 16 amino acids. V lost 3 bases to trimming and J lost 4 bases; unmatched junction nucleotides: 6. Per the germline V gene, CDR1 is LGHNA and CDR2 is YNFKEQ. The CDR3 nucleotides read TGTGCCAGCAGCCACCCTGGGACAGGGGGCGGCTATGGCTACACCTTC. This gives the protein CASSHPGTGGGYGYTF.

The chain has TRBV5-5 and TRBJ2-4; D unresolved. The CDR3 contains 17 residues. The germline V gene has CDR1 SGHKS and CDR2 YYEKEE (reference sequence). V shed 4 bases and J shed 0 bases, with 17 bases lying between them. This CDR3 reads CASSDLLGRIAKNIQYF. CDR3 sequence (DNA): TGTGCCAGCAGCGACCTGCTAGGCCGTATAGCCAAAAACATTCAGTACTTC.

The chain employs TRBV25-1 and TRBJ2-2, with TRBD1 identical over 9 bases. The V and J ends lost 4 bases and 2 bases, in that order; junction bases with no gene match: 8. The germline V gene has CDR1 MGHDK and CDR2 SYGVNS. This CDR3 spans 17 amino acids. Written as DNA, the CDR3 is TGTGCCAGCAGTGCCACCGGGACAGGGACCAACACCGGGGAGCTGTTTTTT. This codes for CASSATGTGTNTGELFF.

This chain's CDR3 is CASSRTLAGGNEQFF. The DNA of the CDR3 is TGCGCCAGCAGCCGCACACTAGCGGGCGGCAATGAGCAGTTCTTC. This chain uses TRBV5-1 with TRBJ2-1; 9 nucleotides agree with TRBD2. This CDR3 comprises 15 residues. Unmatched junction bases numbered 8, after V lost 4 bases and J lost 6 bases. Germline V CDR1 and CDR2: SGHRS, YFSETQ.

The V and J genes are TRBV2 and TRBJ2-7; 9 nucleotides align to TRBD1. Germline values: CDR1 SNHLY, CDR2 FYNNEI. The CDR3 spans 12 residues. The trim removed 8 bases at V and 6 bases at J, leaving 5 bases unmatched. CDR3 in DNA: TGTGCCAGCGGGACAGGGATTAGCGAGCAGTACTTC. It specifies CASGTGISEQYF.

This clone was detected a few times. J is TRBJ2-1 and V is TRBV2; 13 bases are shared with TRBD2. The V gene end was trimmed by 7 bases and the J gene end by 7 bases; junction bases not matched to a gene: 4. Germline loops: CDR1 SNHLY, CDR2 FYNNEI. The CDR3 length is 14 residues. The CDR3 sequence is CASMEGLAGNEQFF. CDR3 DNA sequence: TGTGCCAGCATGGAGGGACTAGCGGGAAATGAGCAGTTCTTC.